These T cell receptor beta chains were read from a single sample in a study of CD8 T cells in Susac syndrome. TCRdb analysed the immunoSEQ multiplex PCR reads with MiXCR anew, one entry per CDR3 protein. Of 130,000 to 150,000 distinct CDR3 sequences in the sample, about 94% were seen once. Sequencing was performed on CD8+ T cells from PBMCs. Source of these receptors: a human donor in good health. CDR3s include the opening cysteine and the closing phenylalanine or tryptophan. D genes are given only for firm matches. Some rows have no size entry. The others give once, few or many, or a class for an expanded clone.

j_gene | abundance | d_gene | v_gene | CDR3nt | CDR3aa
TRBJ1-1 | once | TRBD1 | TRBV30 | TGTGCCTGGAGTGTACAGGGGGCTGGGACTGAAGCTTTCTTT | CAWSVQGAGTEAFF
TRBJ2-6 | . | TRBD1 | TRBV29-1 | TGCAGCGTCCCCGTTACAGGGGGCTCTGGGGCCAACGTCCTGACTTTC | CSVPVTGGSGANVLTF
TRBJ2-7 | . | TRBD1 | TRBV27 | TGTGCCAGCAGTCAGGACAGGGGGCACTACGAGCAGTACTTC | CASSQDRGHYEQYF
TRBJ2-1 | . | . | TRBV7-8 | TGTGCCAGCAGCTTAAGCGTCACTAACAATGAGCAGTTCTTC | CASSLSVTNNEQFF
TRBJ2-7 | . | . | TRBV7-9 | TGTGCCAGCAGCTACCGGGACACTCCGAGCGAGCAGTACTTC | CASSYRDTPSEQYF
TRBJ2-5 | . | . | TRBV12-3/TRBV12-4 | TGTGCCAGCAGCTCCTCTCTCGCGACCCAGTACTTC | CASSSSLATQYF
TRBJ1-5 | . | TRBD1 | TRBV19 | TGTGCCAGTAGTACCCTTTTGGGGACAGTCAATCAGCCCCAGCATTTT | CASSTLLGTVNQPQHF
TRBJ2-7 | . | . | TRBV27 | TGTGCCAGCAGTTTAGCAGGCAGGGTGCGCGAGCAGTACTTC | CASSLAGRVREQYF
TRBJ1-2 | . | . | TRBV12-3/TRBV12-4 | TGTGCCAGCAGTTTCAACTTGGGGCATGGCTACACCTTC | CASSFNLGHGYTF
TRBJ2-1 | . | TRBD2 | TRBV9 | TGTGCCAGCAGCCCTTATAGCGGGAGCTCCTACAATGAGCAGTTCTTC | CASSPYSGSSYNEQFF
TRBJ2-4 | . | . | TRBV12-2 | TGTGCAAGTCGTCCCTCTCGCCCCAAAAACATTCAGTACTTC | CASRPSRPKNIQYF